These T cell receptor beta chains were read from a single sample in a study of PD-1 and CTLA-4 blockade in melanoma. This table comes from immunoSEQ multiplex PCR, and its TCRdb copy is limited to in-frame clones, with some not included. The profile covers 8,500 to 13,000 clones, with 75% to 85% appearing a single time and roughly 30% taken by the ten largest. The specimen was CD8+ T cells from peripheral blood, collected from a patient given anti-PD-1 treatment. Receptor source: a human donor with melanoma. The CDR3 runs from the conserved cysteine through the conserved F or W. A D gene is named only where the DNA matches it firmly. The listing skips clone size in some rows; elsewhere it reads once, few, many or a size class.

clone size	J gene	V gene	D gene	CDR3 protein	CDR3 DNA
-	TRBJ2-2	TRBV27	-	CASSFRGATTGELFF	TGTGCCAGCAGTTTCCGGGGTGCTACGACCGGGGAGCTGTTTTTT
few	TRBJ2-3	TRBV25-1	-	CASSPPTDTQYF	TGTGCCAGCTCCCCCCCTACAGATACGCAGTATTTT
-	TRBJ2-1	TRBV4-3	TRBD2	CASSQDLGGEGPYNEQFF	TGCGCCAGCAGCCAGGACTTGGGGGGGGAAGGCCCCTACAATGAGCAGTTCTTC
-	TRBJ2-7	TRBV28	-	CASSFNYEQYF	TGTGCCAGCAGTTTCAACTACGAGCAGTACTTC
-	TRBJ2-7	TRBV7-2	TRBD2	CASSLGLAVTYEQYF	TGTGCCAGCAGCTTAGGGCTAGCGGTGACCTACGAGCAGTACTTC
-	TRBJ2-7	TRBV30	TRBD1	CAWSVLSPDRLNLYEQYF	TGTGCCTGGAGTGTACTTTCCCCGGACAGGCTGAACCTCTACGAGCAGTACTTC
-	TRBJ2-7	TRBV11-2	-	CASSLKTLDEQYF	TGTGCCAGCAGCTTGAAGACACTCGACGAGCAGTACTTC
-	TRBJ2-5	TRBV7-9	TRBD2	CASSSEYGTSGGKETQYF	TGTGCCAGCAGCTCCGAGTACGGGACTAGCGGGGGGAAAGAGACCCAGTACTTC
-	TRBJ1-2	TRBV12-3/TRBV12-4	-	CATEGGIGGYTF	TGTGCTACTGAAGGGGGTATAGGAGGCTACACCTTC
few	TRBJ1-2	TRBV4-1	-	CASSQGEQATNYGYTF	TGCGCCAGCAGCCAAGGTGAACAGGCGACTAACTATGGCTACACCTTC
-	TRBJ1-2	TRBV11-3	-	CASSLETAYGYTF	TGTGCCAGCAGCTTAGAGACGGCCTATGGCTACACCTTC
-	TRBJ1-1	TRBV12-3/TRBV12-4	-	CASSPDPGSEAFF	TGTGCCAGCAGTCCCGACCCCGGGTCTGAAGCTTTCTTT